The 19 T cell receptor beta chains below all came from one sample that was sequenced in a study of T cells expressing NK-cell markers. TCRdb reprocessed the 5' RACE reads, keeping one entry per CDR3 protein, no DNA. The data include around 380,000 distinct CDR3 sequences; the top ten clones carry roughly 10%. Sequences were obtained from blood T cells: a sorted CD56 or NKG2C T cell subset, CD4+ or CD8+ T cells, or bulk PBMC T cells (not recorded which). The receptors shown here come from a woman between 50 and 59 years old in good health.

The V gene is TRBV20-1, the J gene TRBJ1-5; checking the TCRdb D call of TRBD1 is not possible without DNA. Germline V gene sequence: CDR1 DFQATT, CDR2 SNEGSKA (reference sequence). The CDR3 consists of 13 residues. CDR3 sequence reads: CSASRTGGQPQHF.

This chain joins TRBV10-3 and TRBJ1-1; TCRdb selects TRBD1, and the lack of DNA leaves this call unchecked. The CDR3 is 14 amino acids. Germline lookup yields CDR1 ENHRY and CDR2 SYGVKD. The CDR3 loop reads CAIAPGPSFGEAFF.

The chain uses TRBV6-6 and TRBJ2-1; the TCRdb D gene call, TRBD1, has no DNA to confirm it. Germline V gives CDR1 MNHNY, CDR2 SVGAGI (reference sequence). This CDR3 is 12 amino acids long. The CDR3 reads CASSPGGDEQFF.

V is TRBV25-1 and J is TRBJ2-1; the D call of TRBD1 rests on TCRdb alone, since no DNA is present to check it. This CDR3 contains 15 residues. Germline assignment: CDR1 MGHDK and CDR2 SYGVNS. CDR3: CASMSPQERGNEQFF. The variable domain in full, with the rest retrieved from reference TRBV25-1 and TRBJ2-1, is EADIYQTPRYLVIGTGKKITLECSQTMGHDKMYWYQQDPGMELHLIHYSYGVNSTEKGDLSSESTVSRIRTEHFPLTLESARPSHTSQYLCASMSPQERGNEQFFGPGTRLTVL.

The chain combines TRBV10-3 with TRBJ2-1. CDR1 ENHRY and CDR2 SYGVKD come from the germline V gene. The CDR3 runs to 12 residues. The CDR3 reads CAISVDGNEQFF.

The chain couples TRBV12-3 or TRBV12-4 to TRBJ2-3; without DNA, the TCRdb call of TRBD2 cannot be checked. The CDR3 length is 15 residues. The CDR3 loop is CASSRLDSSTDTQYF.

The chain joins TRBV20-1 to TRBJ1-4. Germline CDR1 and CDR2: DFQATT and SNEGSKA (reference sequence). CDR3 size: 17 residues. CDR3 region: CSARSWVGFKTNEKLFF.

V gene TRBV9 combines with J gene TRBJ2-3; the TCRdb D gene call, TRBD2, has no DNA to confirm it. Germline assignment: CDR1 SGDLS and CDR2 YYNGEE. CDR3 length: 16 amino acids. This CDR3 is CASSVGASMGQDTQYF.

V gene TRBV19 combines with J gene TRBJ1-2. This CDR3 comprises 13 residues. The germline V gene encodes CDR1 LNHDA and CDR2 SQIVND (reference sequence). CDR3 sequence reads: CASSIDRNYGYTF. The variable domain in full, completed from reference TRBV19 and TRBJ1-2, reads DGGITQSPKYLFRKEGQNVTLSCEQNLNHDAMYWYRQDPGQGLRLIYYSQIVNDFQKGDIAEGYSVSREKKESFPLTVTSAQKNPTAFYLCASSIDRNYGYTFGSGTRLTVV.

J is TRBJ1-2 and V is TRBV25-1; TCRdb picks TRBD1, but there is no DNA to check that call. The CDR3 has 13 amino acids. The V gene's germline CDR1 is MGHDK and CDR2 SYGVNS. CDR3: CASNPGGSYGYTF.

The V gene is TRBV6-5, the J gene TRBJ2-1; TCRdb's D gene call, TRBD2, goes unchecked for lack of DNA. CDR1 is MNHEY, CDR2 SVGAGI, per germline. CDR3 length: 16 residues. This chain's CDR3 is CASSYTSGNSYNEQFF.

V is TRBV4-1 and J is TRBJ2-1; TCRdb selects TRBD1, and the lack of DNA leaves this call unchecked. The CDR3 covers 15 residues. The V gene's germline CDR1 is MGHRA and CDR2 YSYEKL. CDR3 amino acids: CASSQGRGAYDEQFF.

The rearrangement joins TRBV12-3 or TRBV12-4 to TRBJ2-1; without DNA, the TCRdb call of TRBD2 cannot be checked. The CDR3 is 17 amino acids. The CDR3 loop reads CASSLTSGRSSYNEQFF.

J is TRBJ1-3 and V is TRBV5-1. The CDR3 runs to 16 residues. Per germline, CDR1 SGHRS and CDR2 YFSETQ. The CDR3 reads CASSLDAGGSGNTIYF. The full variable domain, with the rest looked up from reference TRBV5-1 and TRBJ1-3, is KAGVTQTPRYLIKTRGQQVTLSCSPISGHRSVSWYQQTPGQGLQFLFEYFSETQRNKGNFPGRFSGRQFSNSRSEMNVSTLELGDSALYLCASSLDAGGSGNTIYFGEGSWLTVV.

This rearrangement joins TRBV20-1 to TRBJ1-6; no DNA is available, so the TRBD1 call from TCRdb remains unchecked. The germline CDR1 and CDR2 sequences are DFQATT and SNEGSKA (reference sequence). This CDR3 spans 12 amino acids. CDR3 sequence reads: CSAEGQNSPLHF.

The chain uses TRBV5-1 and TRBJ2-7; TCRdb calls TRBD1, which cannot be checked without DNA. Germline V gives CDR1 SGHRS, CDR2 YFSETQ. The CDR3 is 15 amino acids. CDR3 protein: CASSLESGSAHEQYF.

The V call is TRBV7-8, the J call TRBJ2-7. The CDR3 is 19 amino acids. Germline CDR1 SGHVS, CDR2 FQNEAQ. The CDR3 sequence is CASSLAFGVPGGDTYEQYF.

The chain uses TRBV12-3 or TRBV12-4 and TRBJ2-2; TCRdb calls TRBD2, which cannot be checked without DNA. The CDR3 covers 16 residues. The CDR3 reads CASSTPAGVVTGELFF.

CDR3 protein: CAWSVGQGSYNEQFF. The chain couples TRBV30 to TRBJ2-1; there is no DNA to check the TCRdb D call of TRBD1. This CDR3 region has 15 residues. CDR1 and CDR2 from the germline V gene are GTSNPN and SVGIG (reference sequence).